This T cell receptor (beta chain) came from a study of PD-1 blockade in classical Hodgkin lymphoma (dated by TCRdb to about 2020). In the study overall: The study used TCR beta sequencing and CyTOF to define a peripheral blood immune signature of response to PD-1 blockade in classical Hodgkin lymphoma.

The CDR3 runs 13 amino acids, cysteine and phenylalanine included. Just CDR3 DNA is preserved here, 39 bases in frame from base 1. The germline V gene gives CDR1 as MDHEN and CDR2 as SYDVKM. Trimming removed 6 bases from V and 3 bases from J, leaving 8 bases between the germline ends. The Qiagen DNeasy kit was used to extract genomic DNA both from unsorted PBMCs and from the negatively selected CD4+ and CD8+ fractions. TCR beta CDR3 regions were amplified by immunoSEQ multiplex PCR using primers annealing to V and J segments. A synthetic immune receptor repertoire was used to minimize amplification bias, and any remaining bias was removed computationally after sequencing. On the authors' methods: Custom Python scripts were used to quantify repertoire diversity as the Shannon entropy index. The unsorted, CD4+ and CD8+ repertoires were each analyzed separately, with the exception of combined analyses, where CD4+ and CD8+ sequences were merged in silico. Held by TCRdb, this immuneACCESS table contains in-frame sequences only and omits some clones. Under half of the omission traces to an unresolved V gene where checked; the cause of the rest is unknown. D and trimming come from the DNA, and the V and J calls and clone size come from that table. The sample has around 23,000 clones on record, 89% of them singletons. Of the sample, more than 0.2% falls within the top ten clones.

The time point label of this sample denotes: newly diagnosed, previously untreated cHL patient sample. A Miltenyi CD4+ T cell isolation kit was used for magnetic negative selection to purify CD4+ T cells from thawed PBMCs. As a comparison group for the relapsed/refractory trial patients, PBMCs were sequenced from patients with newly diagnosed, previously untreated classical Hodgkin lymphoma. Peripheral blood was collected in 8 mL Vacutainer Cell Preparation Tubes, from which PBMCs were isolated by centrifugation and then cryopreserved. Purified CD4+ and CD8+ fractions were prepared only for cases with an additional available PBMC sample. Magnetically labelled cells were removed on LS columns in a quadroMACS separator, and the flow-through was retained as the purified fraction. Details on this clone: The clone's antigen remains unknown. Base qualities are not at hand, and no much larger clone is one base apart.

Beyond this particular receptor, the publication reports: Newly diagnosed patients were reported to have lower baseline TCR diversity than healthy donors, and relapsed/refractory patients were reported to have lower baseline TCR diversity still. The study covered only a single clinical trial cohort, and the causes of the repertoire differences, possibly disease activity or prior therapy, were still not defined.

This receptor chain uses TRBV28 and TRBJ2-2; no confident D gene assignment can be made. The source material was CD4+ T cells from blood. This sequence was found in a human donor with classical Hodgkin lymphoma. The DNA sequence is as follows: TGTGCCAGCAGGGTTTCAGACACCGGGGAGCTGTTTTTT. Its protein is CASRVSDTGELFF.